The entry below gives a single T cell receptor (beta chain) sequence along with its context. Its binding antigen is unknown. No much larger clone exists at a distance of one base, and base qualities are not known. These data originate in a study of spatial heterogeneity in lung cancer (dated by TCRdb to about 2019). Notes on the research overall: The donors were 70 or so patients from the lung TRACERx cohort who had early-stage, untreated non-small cell lung cancer. Follow-up PBMC samples were sequenced whenever available, with the median time to follow-up being approximately two years after resection. Beta-chain transcripts were consistently detected in greater numbers than alpha-chain transcripts, which likely reflected higher beta-chain transcript abundance. In the raw uncorrected reads, each unique combination of TCR and UMI appeared more than ten times on average. The study quantitatively compared TCR alpha and beta repertoires across multiple tumor regions, matched nontumor lung and blood in non-small cell lung cancer. TCR repertoire features were related to nonsynonymous mutation counts determined by whole-exome sequencing of tumor tissue. Both alpha and beta chains were TCR-sequenced in around 230 tumor regions, 64 matched nontumor lung samples and around 50 PBMC samples obtained at surgery.

Broad study findings and their caveats: Additional single-cell paired TCR alpha and beta sequencing was considered necessary to confirm, at a functional level, the hypothesis that regional TCRs recognize regional mutations. Ubiquitous expanded tumor TCRs were detected in blood more often at tumor resection than at routine follow-up. Only 13 to 15 patients were included in the comparisons of baseline and follow-up blood repertoires.

The CDR3 measures 14 amino acids from cysteine to phenylalanine. Solely the CDR3 DNA is kept, with 42 bases framed from the first base. V drops 1 base and J drops 6 bases, leaving 15 bases in between. CDR1 and CDR2 were assigned from the germline V gene (reference sequence) as GTSNPN and SVGIG. The library was built by means of 5' RACE. The instrument given in TCRdb is NextSeq 500. In the TCR library protocol, a unique molecular identifier was attached to each TCR cDNA molecule so that PCR and sequencing errors could be corrected. The original methods were these. Decombinator tools were used for TCR identification, UMI-based error correction and CDR3 extraction. TCRs above a frequency of 2 per 1,000, corresponding to the top 1% of the tumor frequency distribution, were defined as expanded. Renyi diversity was computed with the R vegan package after each repertoire had been subsampled 100 times to 5,000 TCRs. To build CDR3 similarity networks, amino acid triplet string-kernel similarity was used, and CDR3s were connected when their pairwise similarity was above 0.82. TCRdb passed the public sequencing reads through fastp at Q25 and MiXCR, retaining productive beta sequences. CDR3 protein duplicates are merged, each entry listing the most common genes and DNA. V and J calls and clone size were set by TCRdb, not the authors. In this sample the table shows 15,000 or so distinct CDR3 sequences, just under 6.5% of which occur a single time. Clones ranked in the top ten supply about 23% of the sample.

In light of the paper, this sample's time point label describes: blood at routine non-recurrence follow-up after resection. For TCR sequencing, whole RNA was extracted from tumor and nontumor lung tissue, or from cryopreserved PBMC samples, and no cell sorting was done. A patient was chosen for TCR sequencing only when enough RNA was available from at least two tumor regions. Sequenced here: PBMCs, sampled at follow-up. The TCR comes from a male donor with early-stage non-small cell lung cancer. The chain joins TRBV30 to TRBJ1-1, with TRBD1 perhaps the D gene, on 6 matching bases. The CDR3 in this case is CAWSARGARAEAFF. The bases are TGTGCCTGGAGTGCGCGGGGGGCCAGGGCTGAAGCTTTCTTT.